This is a list of T cell receptor beta chains from one sample in a study of blood T cell repertoires in COVID-19. The repertoire was sequenced with immunoSEQ multiplex PCR; TCRdb's copy has only in-frame clones and lacks some. This sample yields about 180,000 clones, of which over 75% are seen a single time; 9.8% belongs to the top ten. The sequencing sample was made of peripheral blood. All receptors come from a woman older than 75 with acute or convalescent COVID-19. The CDR3 runs from the conserved cysteine through the conserved F or W. The D gene is left open where the match is weak. Size tells how often a clone was seen (once, few, many) or the class of an expanded clone, and some rows leave it out.

d_call	clone_size	v_call	j_call	cdr3_aa	cdr3_nt
TRBD2	.	TRBV6-2/TRBV6-3	TRBJ2-7	CASSTPRGGSYEQYF	TGTGCCAGCAGCACCCCGCGGGGGGGCTCCTACGAGCAGTACTTC
.	.	TRBV5-1	TRBJ2-1	CASSLAGRGSYNEQFF	TGCGCCAGCAGCTTGGCAGGAAGGGGCTCCTACAATGAGCAGTTCTTC
TRBD2	.	TRBV2	TRBJ2-3	CASSEIAGHTDTQYF	TGTGCCAGCAGTGAGATAGCGGGACACACAGATACGCAGTATTTT
TRBD2	.	TRBV18	TRBJ2-4	CASSPPGLAGGIQYF	TGTGCCAGCTCACCACCGGGACTAGCGGGAGGCATTCAGTACTTC
.	few	TRBV18	TRBJ1-3	CASSSGSGNTIYF	TGTGCCAGCTCATCAGGCTCTGGAAACACCATATATTTT
TRBD1	.	TRBV6-5	TRBJ2-7	CASSYSGTGGAGQYF	TGTGCCAGCAGTTATAGCGGGACAGGGGGCGCGGGGCAGTACTTC
TRBD1	once	TRBV11-3	TRBJ2-1	CASSFPGTGRNEQFF	TGTGCCAGCAGCTTTCCTGGGACAGGGCGCAATGAGCAGTTCTTC
.	.	TRBV5-4	TRBJ2-3	CASSFPGTPDTQYF	TGTGCCAGCAGCTTCCCCGGTACCCCAGATACGCAGTATTTT
TRBD1	few	TRBV9	TRBJ2-5	CASSVEAGQGWETQYF	TGTGCCAGCAGCGTAGAGGCAGGACAGGGGTGGGAGACCCAGTACTTC
.	.	TRBV11-2	TRBJ1-4	CASSFQIQGSANEKLFF	TGTGCCAGCAGCTTCCAGATACAGGGTTCGGCTAATGAAAAACTGTTTTTT
.	.	TRBV12-3/TRBV12-4	TRBJ1-2	CASSLQEVYGYTF	TGTGCCAGCAGTTTACAAGAGGTATATGGCTACACCTTC
TRBD1	.	TRBV12-3/TRBV12-4	TRBJ2-7	CASTRGREQYF	TGTGCCAGCACGAGGGGGCGCGAGCAGTACTTC
.	.	TRBV7-3	TRBJ2-6	CASSNPRDINPSGANVLTF	TGTGCCAGCAGCAACCCCCGGGACATCAACCCCTCTGGGGCCAACGTCCTGACTTTC
.	.	TRBV7-2	TRBJ2-5	CASSPLASQETQYF	TGTGCCAGCAGCCCCCTTGCGTCCCAAGAGACCCAGTACTTC
.	.	TRBV5-1	TRBJ1-1	CASSPPGSLNTEAFF	TGCGCCAGCAGCCCTCCAGGCAGCCTGAACACTGAAGCTTTCTTT
TRBD1	.	TRBV6-1	TRBJ1-6	CASSESGGANSPLHF	TGTGCCAGCAGTGAATCAGGGGGCGCGAATTCACCCCTCCACTTT
.	.	TRBV5-1	TRBJ1-1	CASSVRGEAFF	TGCGCCAGCAGCGTCCGGGGTGAAGCTTTCTTT
.	.	TRBV2	TRBJ1-1	CASSGHLGPSSTEAFF	TGTGCCAGCAGTGGCCACCTTGGGCCGTCGAGCACTGAAGCTTTCTTT
.	.	TRBV21-1	TRBJ1-5	CASSKPRGRRDYNQPQHF	TGTGCCAGCAGCAAACCCAGGGGGCGAAGGGACTACAATCAGCCCCAGCATTTT
.	.	TRBV10-3	TRBJ1-2	CAIRWGGEDYTF	TGTGCCATCAGGTGGGGGGGTGAGGACTACACCTTC
.	.	TRBV7-2	TRBJ2-4	CASSYWTAGNIQYF	TGTGCCAGCAGCTATTGGACAGCCGGAAACATTCAGTACTTC
TRBD1	.	TRBV6-2/TRBV6-3	TRBJ1-6	CASSSGQYDSYNSPLHF	TGTGCCAGCAGTTCGGGACAGTATGACTCCTATAATTCACCCCTCCACTTT
TRBD1	.	TRBV7-8	TRBJ2-1	CASSGTVYNEQFF	TGTGCCAGCAGCGGGACAGTATACAATGAGCAGTTCTTC
.	.	TRBV27	TRBJ2-7	CASSSTPGNYEQYF	TGTGCCAGCAGTTCCACTCCCGGTAATTACGAGCAGTACTTC